This T cell receptor beta chain was documented in a study of T cell changes during pregnancy in multiple sclerosis. The ends were cut back, 7 bases at V and 0 bases at J, with 15 bases in the middle. Germline CDR1 is LNHDA and CDR2 is SQIVND (reference sequence). The CDR3 contains 16 residues. Sequencing used immunoSEQ multiplex PCR; TCRdb keeps in-frame clones, though not all of them. Counted here are some 110,000 clones, roughly 90% occurring once; the ten biggest clones make up approximately 1.4%. The sequence came from a female donor with multiple sclerosis, enrolled in a pregnancy study. The material was peripheral blood, obtained in the third trimester of pregnancy. This chain joins TRBV19 and TRBJ2-2; maybe TRBD1 (5 bases). This CDR3 is CASTQDTPANTGELFF. CDR3 sequence (DNA): TGTGCCAGTACGCAGGACACCCCCGCGAACACCGGGGAGCTGTTTTTT.